What follows is one TCR beta chain and its context. Per germline, CDR1 MGHRA and CDR2 YSYEKL. V was cut by 4 bases and J by 7 bases, with 16 bases left in between. This CDR3 has 15 residues. This specimen comes from a study of blood T cell repertoires in COVID-19. As for the study in general: Sites across the United States, Italy and Spain contributed samples from acute and convalescent COVID-19. T cells, B-cell-depleted T cells, or PBMCs provided the cDNA or gDNA that served as material.

Original methodology: From reference gene primer amplification, estimates of nucleated cell counts were derived. Assay: immunoSEQ multiplex PCR; the TCRdb copy retains only in-frame clones and omits some. The DNA was the basis for D and trimming; V, J and clone size are from that table. The sample consists of 200,000 to 250,000 clones, 86% of them appearing once. Sequenced: peripheral blood. J is TRBJ2-2 and V is TRBV4-1; TRBD1 is a possible D gene (6 bases). The TCR sequence derives from a woman aged 45-65 years with acute or convalescent COVID-19. The CDR3 DNA is TGCGCCAGCAGCCCCGGGACACTCAGCGGCGGGGAGCTGTTTTTT. This encodes CASSPGTLSGGELFF.